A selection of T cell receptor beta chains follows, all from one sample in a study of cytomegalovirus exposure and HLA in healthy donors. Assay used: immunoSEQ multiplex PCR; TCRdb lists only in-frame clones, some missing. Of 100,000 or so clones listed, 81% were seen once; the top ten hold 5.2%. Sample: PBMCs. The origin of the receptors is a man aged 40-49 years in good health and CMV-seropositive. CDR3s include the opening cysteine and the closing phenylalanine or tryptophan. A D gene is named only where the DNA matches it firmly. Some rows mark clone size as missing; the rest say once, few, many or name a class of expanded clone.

TGCGCCAGCAGCTGGACAGGGTCCGGGGAGCTGTTTTTT	CASSWTGSGELFF	TRBJ2-2	TRBD1	TRBV5-1	-
TGTGCCACCAGCAGACGACAGGGAGAGACCCAGTACTTC	CATSRRQGETQYF	TRBJ2-5	TRBD1	TRBV15	-
TGTGCCAGCTCACCACAACTAGCGGGACTCGAGCAGTACTTC	CASSPQLAGLEQYF	TRBJ2-7	TRBD2	TRBV18	few
TGTGCCAGCACCAAAGGTGGGACAGGGTTCACCGGGGAGCTGTTTTTT	CASTKGGTGFTGELFF	TRBJ2-2	-	TRBV21-1	-
TGTGCCAGTAGTATACAGAGGGGGTACTTCTCTGGAAACACCATATATTTT	CASSIQRGYFSGNTIYF	TRBJ1-3	-	TRBV19	-
TGTGCCTGGAGTCGGACAGTAGGCAATCAGCCCCAGCATTTT	CAWSRTVGNQPQHF	TRBJ1-5	-	TRBV30	-
TGCGCCAGCAGCCCGGGACAGACTAGCACAGATACGCAGTATTTT	CASSPGQTSTDTQYF	TRBJ2-3	TRBD1	TRBV5-1	-
TGTGCCAGCAGCGTAGCCCGGGGTCTGACCGGGGAGCTGTTTTTT	CASSVARGLTGELFF	TRBJ2-2	-	TRBV9	once
TGTGCCAGCAGCCGAAACCCAGGACAGGGTCAGGGCTACACCTTC	CASSRNPGQGQGYTF	TRBJ1-2	TRBD1	TRBV7-9	-
TGTGCCAGCAGTTTATCCGCCAGGGGACATCAGCCCCAGCATTTT	CASSLSARGHQPQHF	TRBJ1-5	-	TRBV28	once
TGTGCCAGCCAGGGGAATGAGCAGTTCTTC	CASQGNEQFF	TRBJ2-1	-	TRBV18	-
TGTGCCAGCAGTGAGGGGGACAGGGGTTCAGATACGCAGTATTTT	CASSEGDRGSDTQYF	TRBJ2-3	TRBD1	TRBV6-1	-
TGTGCCAGCAGCTTGGGCCTTCGTGATCAGGTGTCCCCTGAAGCTTTCTTT	CASSLGLRDQVSPEAFF	TRBJ1-1	-	TRBV5-4	-
TGTGCCAGCAGCCTACCCAGCACAGATACGCAGTATTTT	CASSLPSTDTQYF	TRBJ2-3	-	TRBV7-2	-
TGTGCCTGGAGTGTATCAGGGCGGGAGCAGTTCTTC	CAWSVSGREQFF	TRBJ2-1	-	TRBV30	-
TGTGCCAGCAGTCCGCCTCGACAGGCTCTCTCTGGAAACACCATATATTTT	CASSPPRQALSGNTIYF	TRBJ1-3	-	TRBV28	once
TGCGCCAGCAGTGCCGACAGGGAGGATGGCTACACCTTC	CASSADREDGYTF	TRBJ1-2	TRBD1	TRBV10-2	-
TGTGCCAGCAGCGCGCGGGACGGGACAACTAATGAAAAACTGTTTTTT	CASSARDGTTNEKLFF	TRBJ1-4	-	TRBV5-6	-
TGTGCCGGACAGATCCCCGCCTATGAAAAACTGTTTTTT	CAGQIPAYEKLFF	TRBJ1-4	-	TRBV30	few
TGTGCCAGCAGCCTATCCACAGGGTTCACTGAAGCTTTCTTT	CASSLSTGFTEAFF	TRBJ1-1	-	TRBV7-9	-
TGTGCCAGCAGCTTGGACTCAATCCAAGAGACCCAGTACTTC	CASSLDSIQETQYF	TRBJ2-5	-	TRBV7-9	-
TGTGCCATCAGCTTATCAGGAGATACGCAGTATTTT	CAISLSGDTQYF	TRBJ2-3	-	TRBV10-3	-
TGTGCCAGCTCAGTTTTACAGGGAGATACGCAGTATTTT	CASSVLQGDTQYF	TRBJ2-3	-	TRBV18	-
TGCGCCAGCAGCTTGGATGGGGGCCGGAGTGAGCAGTTCTTC	CASSLDGGRSEQFF	TRBJ2-1	-	TRBV5-1	-
TGTGCCAGCAGCCAATTGGTGGAGGGTATGGCAGATACGCAGTATTTT	CASSQLVEGMADTQYF	TRBJ2-3	-	TRBV16	-
TGTGCCAGCACCCAACGGGGGGCGACCCTCCAAGAGACCCAGTACTTC	CASTQRGATLQETQYF	TRBJ2-5	-	TRBV7-9	once
TGTGCCAGCACCCCCCCGCTAGCGGCTACAGGAGAGCAGTTCTTC	CASTPPLAATGEQFF	TRBJ2-1	TRBD2	TRBV28	-
TGTGCCTGGAGTGTTGGGAGTCTGGCCTACAATGAGCAGTTCTTC	CAWSVGSLAYNEQFF	TRBJ2-1	-	TRBV30	-
TGTGCCAGCAGCGCCCTTACCGGGACTAGAGCGTCTGAGCAGTTCTTC	CASSALTGTRASEQFF	TRBJ2-1	TRBD2	TRBV7-8	-
TGCGCCAGCAGCTTGGGGGACAGTAGCAATCAGCCCCAGCATTTT	CASSLGDSSNQPQHF	TRBJ1-5	TRBD1	TRBV5-1	-
TGTGCCAGTAGTATAGTCCCGGGGGGGAAAGAGACCCAGTACTTC	CASSIVPGGKETQYF	TRBJ2-5	TRBD2	TRBV19	-
TGTGCCAGCAGCCCGAGGGGGTACACTGAAGCTTTCTTT	CASSPRGYTEAFF	TRBJ1-1	-	TRBV9	-
TGTGCCAGCAGCGAAACTAGCGGGGGGGCTTTCGAGCAGTACTTC	CASSETSGGAFEQYF	TRBJ2-7	TRBD2	TRBV13	-
TGTGCCAGCAGCTTTTCCGGGACAGGATACAATGAGCAGTTCTTC	CASSFSGTGYNEQFF	TRBJ2-1	TRBD1	TRBV13	few
TGTGCCAGCAGCCTCTCTGGAAACACCATATATTTT	CASSLSGNTIYF	TRBJ1-3	-	TRBV6-6	-
TGCGCCAGCAGCCGTAGCGGGAGGTCCTACGAGCAGTACTTC	CASSRSGRSYEQYF	TRBJ2-7	TRBD2	TRBV5-1	-
TGTGCCAGCAGTTCGACAGGGGAGGGCTACACCTTC	CASSSTGEGYTF	TRBJ1-2	TRBD1	TRBV6-6	few
TGTGCCAGTAGACGGGGAGATACGCAGTATTTT	CASRRGDTQYF	TRBJ2-3	-	TRBV19	-
TGTGCCAGCAGTGACAGGGGGCGCGGGGAGACCCAGTACTTC	CASSDRGRGETQYF	TRBJ2-5	TRBD1	TRBV2	-
TGTGCCAGTAGTACACAGGGGACGTACCAAGAGACCCAGTACTTC	CASSTQGTYQETQYF	TRBJ2-5	TRBD1	TRBV19	-
TGCGCCAGCAGCAACACAGGGATGAACACTGAAGCTTTCTTT	CASSNTGMNTEAFF	TRBJ1-1	-	TRBV5-1	-
TGTGCCAGCAGCGGAAGAGACAGCACTAAAGGAAACACCATATATTTT	CASSGRDSTKGNTIYF	TRBJ1-3	-	TRBV9	once
TGTGCCAGCAGGGATTGGGCAGACAATGAGCAGTTCTTC	CASRDWADNEQFF	TRBJ2-1	-	TRBV27	-